The 32 T cell receptor beta chains below come from one sample, sequenced in a study of regulatory T cells in long-lasting Graves disease. Through Arm-PCR of CDR3 regions and iRepertoire HTBI primers, TCR beta libraries were built. TCRdb re-derived calls from the multiplex PCR reads in MiXCR, one entry per CDR3 protein. The sample lists 200,000 to 250,000 distinct CDR3 sequences; just over 20% were seen once. Time point here: newly diagnosed GD, antithyroid drugs for less than 3 months. Scientists built the TCR library using RNA that was extracted from PBMCs. The sequenced sample was peripheral blood mononuclear cells (PBMCs), obtained at new diagnosis, from a patient treated with antithyroid drugs. Source of these receptors: a female donor with Graves disease.

This clonotype has a count of ten or more. J is TRBJ2-7 and V is TRBV3-1, with 12 positions matching TRBD1. CDR1 LGHDT and CDR2 YNNKEL come from the germline V gene (reference sequence). The CDR3 extends over 14 amino acids. After removal of 5 bases from V and 9 bases from J, the junction contained 8 bases not matched to a gene. DNA for the CDR3: TGTGCCAGCAGCTCCGGGACAGGGGGCGCTGGGCAGTACTTC. Its translation is CASSSGTGGAGQYF.

At least ten counts were recorded for this clonotype. This chain uses TRBV14 with TRBJ2-5; D uncertain. Germline CDR1 SGHDN, CDR2 FVKESK. The CDR3 consists of 14 residues. V gave up 3 bases and J gave up 3 bases, with 11 bases separating them. For the CDR3, the DNA is TGTGCCAGCAGCCATCTCCTGGGTAAAGAGACCCAGTACTTC. Its translation: CASSHLLGKETQYF.

Ten or more counts support this clonotype. The rearrangement uses TRBV7-2 and TRBJ2-3; possible D gene TRBD1, 7 bases. The CDR3 has 17 amino acids. Germline V gene data show CDR1 as SGHTA and CDR2 as FQGNSA. Trimming cost V 4 bases and J 0 bases, with 17 bases left between them. CDR3 in DNA: TGTGCCAGCAGCTCAGCAGGGGGGCGAGCTAGCACAGATACGCAGTATTTT. Its protein product is CASSSAGGRASTDTQYF.

This clonotype was seen more than once but under ten times. The chain links TRBV9 to TRBJ1-4; possible D gene TRBD1, 6 bases. There are 14 residues in the CDR3. Germline values: CDR1 SGDLS, CDR2 YYNGEE. Trimming cost V 3 bases and J 7 bases, with 13 bases left between them. The CDR3 nucleotides are TGTGCCAGCAGCGCATCAGGGGTCAGTGAAAAACTGTTTTTT. Translating it yields CASSASGVSEKLFF.

This clonotype was seen at least ten times. The chain recombines TRBV5-1 with TRBJ1-6; a possible D gene is TRBD1 (6 bases). Trimming cost V 4 bases and J 7 bases, with 12 bases left between them. CDR3 length: 14 amino acids. The V gene's germline CDR1 is SGHRS and CDR2 YFSETQ. CDR3 DNA: TGCGCCAGCAGCCACGGACAGATAAATTCACCCCTCCACTTT. It specifies CASSHGQINSPLHF.

This clonotype was detected only once. A far larger clone is a single base away, which makes a read error likely. The chain has TRBV7-3 and TRBJ2-4; TRBD1 might be the D (5 bases). This CDR3 has 14 amino acids. Germline V gives CDR1 SGHTA, CDR2 FQGTGA. CDR3: CASSPRQGDNEQSF. For the CDR3, the DNA is TGTGCCAGCAGCCCGCGTCAGGGCGACAATGAGCAGTCCTTC.

This sequence joins TRBV12-5 and TRBJ2-2; 8 nucleotides agree with TRBD1. This CDR3 region has 15 residues. Germline-derived CDR1 and CDR2 are LGHNT and FRNRAP. The ends lost 6 bases at V and 4 bases at J; junction bases unmatched: 7. The CDR3, as DNA: TGTGCTAGTGGCTTCGGACAGGGTGGCACCGGGGAGCTGTTTTTT. The encoded protein is CASGFGQGGTGELFF. Full variable domain (remainder filled in from reference TRBV12-5 and TRBJ2-2): DARVTQTPRHKVTEMGQEVTMRCQPILGHNTVFWYRQTMMQGLELLAYFRNRAPLDDSGMPKDRFSAEMPDATLATLKIQPSEPRDSAVYFCASGFGQGGTGELFFGEGSRLTVL.

This clonotype was observed at least ten times. The V gene is TRBV5-1, the J gene TRBJ2-1, with 8 bases matching TRBD1. The trim removed 4 bases at V and 7 bases at J, leaving 4 bases unmatched. CDR1 and CDR2 (germline): SGHRS, YFSETQ. The CDR3 extends over 13 amino acids. The CDR3: CASSTHRGNEQFF. As DNA, the CDR3 is TGCGCCAGCAGCACCCACAGGGGGAATGAGCAGTTCTTC. Full variable domain (rest looked up from reference TRBV5-1 and TRBJ2-1): KAGVTQTPRYLIKTRGQQVTLSCSPISGHRSVSWYQQTPGQGLQFLFEYFSETQRNKGNFPGRFSGRQFSNSRSEMNVSTLELGDSALYLCASSTHRGNEQFFGPGTRLTVL.

J is TRBJ2-1 and V is TRBV7-2, with 7 nucleotides matching TRBD1. This CDR3 is built from 15 residues. The germline CDR1 and CDR2 sequences are SGHTA and FQGNSA. J lost 5 bases, V lost 5 bases, and 9 bases had no gene match. CDR3 region: CASSLRQGRNNEQFF. In DNA, the CDR3 is TGTGCCAGCAGCCTAAGACAGGGTAGGAACAATGAGCAGTTCTTC.

There are many counts of this clonotype. The chain combines TRBV10-3 with TRBJ1-1; no firm D call. Trimming took off 0 bases at V and 2 bases at J, with 4 bases between the two ends. CDR1 ENHRY and CDR2 SYGVKD come from the germline V gene. The CDR3 loop spans 13 amino acids. DNA of the CDR3: TGTGCCATCAGTGAGTCAGGTAACACTGAAGCTTTCTTT. Its protein product is CAISESGNTEAFF.

This clonotype has at least ten counts. V is TRBV2 and J is TRBJ2-2, with TRBD2 matching over 7 bases. The germline V gene encodes CDR1 SNHLY and CDR2 FYNNEI. V shed 6 bases and J 6 bases; nucleotides not matched to a gene: 10. The CDR3 runs to 15 residues. The CDR3 loop reads CASRYDELASGELFF. The DNA of the CDR3 is TGTGCCAGCAGATACGACGAACTAGCGTCCGGGGAGCTGTTTTTT.

In its sample, this clonotype was seen many times. The genes are TRBV6-1 and TRBJ1-5, with 9 bases lining up with TRBD1. After removal of 5 bases from V and 3 bases from J, the junction contained 5 bases not matched to a gene. This CDR3 has 15 amino acids. Germline CDR1 reads MNHNS; CDR2 reads SASEGT. The CDR3 region has the DNA TGTGCCAGCAGTCGGGACAGGGCTCCCAATCAGCCCCAGCATTTT. Its protein is CASSRDRAPNQPQHF.

To note about this clonotype: A much larger clone lies one base from this, so it may be a read error. Here the CDR3 reads CSARAGTGGLYEQFF. The CDR3 nucleotides are TGCAGTGCTAGAGCGGGGACAGGGGGCTTGTACGAGCAGTTCTTC. V gene TRBV20-1 combines with J gene TRBJ2-1, with 12 bases identical to TRBD1. The germline CDR1 and CDR2 sequences are DFQATT and SNEGSKA (reference sequence). Losses at the gene ends were 1 base for V and 10 bases for J; bases not matched to a gene: 8. CDR3 size: 15 residues.

This clonotype was recorded at least ten times. The chain carries TRBV3-2 and TRBJ1-2; the table's D call, TRBD1, has no DNA check behind it. TRBV3-2 is listed as a pseudogene. The CDR3 sequence is 16 residues long. This CDR3 reads CASSPAGGEPSSGYTF. The CDR3 region has the DNA TGTGCCAGCAGCCCAGCGGGGGGGGAGCCCTCTAGTGGCTACACCTTC.

The chain joins TRBV6-5 to TRBJ2-5; 10 nucleotides agree with TRBD2. The CDR3 loop spans 15 amino acids. The V and J ends lost 1 base and 5 bases, in that order; junction bases with no gene match: 4. Germline V gene sequence: CDR1 MNHEY, CDR2 SVGAGI. CDR3 residues: CASSYLAGGTETQYF. The CDR3 region has the DNA TGTGCCAGCAGTTACTTAGCGGGAGGTACTGAGACCCAGTACTTC.

This clonotype was detected only a few times. The genes are TRBV12-3 or TRBV12-4 and TRBJ2-7; 7 nucleotides agree with TRBD1. The CDR3 extends over 13 amino acids. CDR3 coding DNA: TGTGCTTCCCGGGCAGGGGGTATACACGAGCAGTACTTC. This sequence encodes CASRAGGIHEQYF.

CDR3 amino acids: CASSLIERGYTF. The CDR3, as DNA: TGTGCCAGCAGCTTAATCGAGCGGGGCTACACCTTC. The chain carries TRBV7-2 and TRBJ1-2; D remains ambiguous. The length of the CDR3 is 12 residues. Germline-derived CDR1 and CDR2 are SGHTA and FQGNSA. Trimming shortened V by 2 bases and J by 8 bases, and 9 bases separated the two germline ends.

The rearrangement joins TRBV27 to TRBJ1-6; no clear D. The germline CDR1 and CDR2 sequences are MNHEY and SMNVEV (reference sequence). CDR3 size: 18 residues. V gave up 6 bases and J gave up 0 bases, with 18 bases separating them. CDR3 nucleotides: TGTGCCAGCAGCCGCGTCGGAACAGCCCTCTCCTATAATTCACCCCTCCACTTT. This encodes CASSRVGTALSYNSPLHF.

This clonotype showed up many times. The chain joins TRBV3-1 to TRBJ1-6, with D perhaps TRBD1 (6 bases). V dropped 6 bases and J dropped 10 bases, with 10 bases sitting between them. Germline V gene data show CDR1 as LGHDT and CDR2 as YNNKEL (reference sequence). This CDR3 is built from 12 residues. The CDR3 loop reads CASRQGYSPLHF. The CDR3 DNA reads TGTGCCAGCAGACAGGGATACTCACCCCTCCACTTT.

This clonotype occurred many times. The chain carries TRBV7-2 and TRBJ2-1; the D is unclear. Trimming removed 5 bases from V and 5 bases from J, with 7 bases in between. This CDR3 contains 12 residues. Per the germline V gene, CDR1 is SGHTA and CDR2 is FQGNSA. CDR3 residues: CASSKVNNEQFF. Written as DNA, the CDR3 is TGTGCCAGCAGCAAGGTAAACAATGAGCAGTTCTTC.

This clonotype was counted at least ten times. The chain uses TRBV28 and TRBJ2-1; D is possibly TRBD1 or TRBD2 (7 bases each). V was cut by 6 bases and J by 7 bases, with 22 bases left in between. The CDR3 totals 16 residues. Germline V gives CDR1 MDHEN, CDR2 SYDVKM. The CDR3: CASSRPGMQGGNEQFF. Written as DNA, the CDR3 is TGTGCCAGCAGCAGACCGGGGATGCAGGGGGGGAATGAGCAGTTCTTC. The full variable domain, in which reference TRBV28 and TRBJ2-1 provide the parts outside the CDR3, is DVKVTQSSRYLVKRTGEKVFLECVQDMDHENMFWYRQDPGLGLRLIYFSYDVKMKEKGDIPEGYSVSREKKERFSLILESASTNQTSMYLCASSRPGMQGGNEQFFGPGTRLTVL.

This clonotype was picked up many times. The chain has TRBV12-3 or TRBV12-4 and TRBJ2-3, with D maybe TRBD2 (6 bases). The CDR3 has 15 residues. Trimming pared 3 bases from V and 1 base from J, leaving 11 bases between. Written as DNA, the CDR3 is TGTGCCAGCAGTTTTGGCGGGACTGGCACAGATACGCAGTATTTT. Its translation is CASSFGGTGTDTQYF.

As to this clonotype: Mismatch with germline at one junction end may stem from a read error. The chain carries TRBV6-5 and TRBJ1-6, with 7 bases identical to TRBD1. Looked up from germline, CDR1 is MNHEY and CDR2 is SVGAGI. The length of the CDR3 is 14 residues. The CDR3 sequence: CASSYGTANSPPHF. The CDR3 coding sequence is TGTGCCAGCAGTTATGGGACAGCTAATTCACCCCCCCACTTT.

This chain links TRBV27 with TRBJ1-2; D is undetermined. V dropped 4 bases and J dropped 0 bases, with 12 bases sitting between them. This CDR3 has 15 amino acids. CDR1 is MNHEY and CDR2 is SMNVEV in the germline V gene (reference sequence). CDR3: CASSSSFPANYGYTF. In DNA, the CDR3 is TGTGCCAGCAGTTCCTCCTTTCCAGCTAACTATGGCTACACCTTC.

The rearrangement links TRBV20-1 to TRBJ2-1, with 11 bases matching TRBD2. The ends lost 1 base at V and 1 base at J; junction bases unmatched: 12. This CDR3 contains 19 residues. The V gene's germline CDR1 is DFQATT and CDR2 SNEGSKA (reference sequence). The CDR3 reads CSARGRPTSGDPSYNEQFF. For the CDR3, the DNA is TGCAGTGCTAGAGGCCGCCCGACTAGCGGGGACCCTTCCTACAATGAGCAGTTCTTC.

This clonotype was counted at least ten times. The rearrangement joins TRBV11-1 to TRBJ1-2; D is undetermined. The V end lost 3 bases, the J end lost 6 bases, and 11 bases lay between the germline ends. The CDR3 has 13 residues. Germline V gives CDR1 SGHAT, CDR2 FQDESV (reference sequence). The CDR3 nucleotides are TGTGCCAGCAGCTTGTCCCCCAAGGATGGCTACACCTTC. Translated: CASSLSPKDGYTF.

The rearrangement links TRBV27 to TRBJ2-5; D ambiguous. V lost 5 bases to trimming and J lost 7 bases, with 11 bases between them. The CDR3 is made up of 12 amino acids. Per the germline V gene, CDR1 is MNHEY and CDR2 is SMNVEV (reference sequence). The CDR3 sequence is CASSPRAGTQYF. CDR3 nucleotide sequence: TGTGCCAGCAGTCCCCGGGCCGGGACCCAGTACTTC.

This clonotype showed up many times. The rearrangement links TRBV7-2 to TRBJ2-3; no firm D call. Germline lookup yields CDR1 SGHTA and CDR2 FQGNSA. Trimming removed 6 bases at V and 3 bases at J, with 7 bases between. The CDR3 is 12 amino acids. The CDR3 DNA follows: TGTGCCAGCAGTCCCCATACAGATACGCAGTATTTT. This gives the protein CASSPHTDTQYF.

This clonotype has at least ten counts. V and J are TRBV27 and TRBJ1-1, with D hard to call. Trimming pared 2 bases from V and 1 base from J, leaving 11 bases between. This CDR3 is 15 amino acids long. Per the germline V gene, CDR1 is MNHEY and CDR2 is SMNVEV (reference sequence). The CDR3 DNA is TGTGCCAGCAGTTTAGGACGGAATAAGAACACTGAAGCTTTCTTT. It is translated as CASSLGRNKNTEAFF.

This clonotype was found many times. The J gene is TRBJ2-1, the V gene TRBV2; D ambiguous. V dropped 7 bases and J dropped 3 bases, with 7 bases sitting between them. Germline V gives CDR1 SNHLY, CDR2 FYNNEI. The CDR3 is made up of 12 amino acids. This CDR3 reads CASKSLYNEQFF. The CDR3 DNA reads as TGTGCCAGCAAGTCCCTCTACAATGAGCAGTTCTTC. Full variable domain (rest looked up from reference TRBV2 and TRBJ2-1): EPEVTQTPSHQVTQMGQEVILRCVPISNHLYFYWYRQILGQKVEFLVSFYNNEISEKSEIFDDQFSVERPDGSNFTLKIRSTKLEDSAMYFCASKSLYNEQFFGPGTRLTVL.

This clonotype was detected ten times or more. The gene calls are TRBV7-3 and TRBJ2-7; TRBD2 might be the D (5 bases). There are 13 residues in the CDR3. With 3 bases removed from V and 3 bases from J, the gap between germline ends came to 9 bases. Looked up from germline, CDR1 is SGHTA and CDR2 is FQGTGA. CDR3 sequence: CASSFDRDYEQYF. DNA for the CDR3: TGTGCCAGCAGCTTCGACCGGGACTACGAGCAGTACTTC.

This clonotype was seen at least ten times. This rearrangement joins TRBV10-3 to TRBJ2-3, with TRBD2 matching over 9 bases. The germline CDR1 and CDR2 sequences are ENHRY and SYGVKD. The CDR3 covers 16 residues. V lost 3 bases and J lost 2; bases outside the gene matches: 6. CDR3 loop: CAISELGTSLTDTQYF. CDR3 DNA sequence: TGTGCCATCAGTGAACTCGGGACTAGCCTCACAGATACGCAGTATTTT.